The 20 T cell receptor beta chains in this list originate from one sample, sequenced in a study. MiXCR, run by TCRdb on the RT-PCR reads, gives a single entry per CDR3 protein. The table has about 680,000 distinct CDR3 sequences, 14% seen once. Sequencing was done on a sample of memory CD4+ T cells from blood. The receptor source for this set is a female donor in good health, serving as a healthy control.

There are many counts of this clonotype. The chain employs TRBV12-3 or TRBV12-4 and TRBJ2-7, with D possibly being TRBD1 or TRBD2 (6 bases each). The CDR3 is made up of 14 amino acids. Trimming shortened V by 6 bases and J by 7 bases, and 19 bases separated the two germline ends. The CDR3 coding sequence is TGTGCCAGCAGCCCTACGGGGGCGGGGAGGGAGCAGTACTTC. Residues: CASSPTGAGREQYF.

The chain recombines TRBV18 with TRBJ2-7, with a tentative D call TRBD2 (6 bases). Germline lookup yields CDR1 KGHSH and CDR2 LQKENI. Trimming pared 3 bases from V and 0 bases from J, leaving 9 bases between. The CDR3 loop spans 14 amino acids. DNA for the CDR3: TGTGCCAGCTCACCGGGGGAGGCCTCCTACGAGCAGTACTTC. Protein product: CASSPGEASYEQYF.

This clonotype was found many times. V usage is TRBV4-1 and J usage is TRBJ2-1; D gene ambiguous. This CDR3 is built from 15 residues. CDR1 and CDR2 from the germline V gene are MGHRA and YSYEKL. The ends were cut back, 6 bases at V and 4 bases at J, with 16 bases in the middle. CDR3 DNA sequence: TGCGCCAGCAGTCAAAGCTTGCAGTCTTACAATGAGCAGTTCTTC. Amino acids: CASSQSLQSYNEQFF.

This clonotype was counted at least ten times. The CDR3 spells CASSPFAGSEQYF. The CDR3 DNA is TGTGCCAGCTCGCCCTTCGCGGGGTCCGAGCAGTACTTC. The chain employs TRBV18 and TRBJ2-7; a possible D gene is TRBD2 (6 bases). Germline-derived CDR1 and CDR2 are KGHSH and LQKENI. This CDR3 has 13 amino acids. Trimming cost V 6 bases and J 6 bases, with 15 bases left between them.

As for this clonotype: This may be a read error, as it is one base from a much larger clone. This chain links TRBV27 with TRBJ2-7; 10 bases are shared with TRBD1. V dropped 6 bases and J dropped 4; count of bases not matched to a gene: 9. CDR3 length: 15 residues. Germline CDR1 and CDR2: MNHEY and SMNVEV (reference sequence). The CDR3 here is CASSRLGQGIYEQYF. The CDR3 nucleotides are TGTGCCAGCAGCCGTCTGGGACAGGGGATTTACGAGCAGTACTTC.

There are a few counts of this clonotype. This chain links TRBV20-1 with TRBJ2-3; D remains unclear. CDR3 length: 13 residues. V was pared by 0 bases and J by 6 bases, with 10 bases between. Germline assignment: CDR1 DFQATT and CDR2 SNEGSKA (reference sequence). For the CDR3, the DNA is TGCAGTGCTAGAGATGGGCATTCTGATACGCAGTATTTT. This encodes CSARDGHSDTQYF.

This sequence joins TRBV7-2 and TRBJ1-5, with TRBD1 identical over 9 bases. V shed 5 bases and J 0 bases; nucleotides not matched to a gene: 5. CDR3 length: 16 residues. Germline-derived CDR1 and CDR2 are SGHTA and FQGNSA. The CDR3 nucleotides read TGTGCCAGCAGCCTAATGACAGGGGGTAGCAATCAGCCCCAGCATTTT. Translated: CASSLMTGGSNQPQHF.

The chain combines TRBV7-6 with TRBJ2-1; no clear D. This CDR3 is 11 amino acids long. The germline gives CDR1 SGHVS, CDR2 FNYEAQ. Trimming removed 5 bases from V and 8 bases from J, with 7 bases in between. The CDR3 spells CASSLPDEQFF. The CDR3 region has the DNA TGTGCCAGCAGCCTACCTGATGAGCAGTTCTTC. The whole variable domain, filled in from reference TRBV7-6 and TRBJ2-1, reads GAGVSQSPRYKVTKRGQDVALRCDPISGHVSLYWYRQALGQGPEFLTYFNYEAQQDKSGLPNDRFSAERPEGSISTLTIQRTEQRDSAMYRCASSLPDEQFFGPGTRLTVL.

CDR3 sequence: CSAREDTNTEAFF. In nucleotides, the CDR3 is TGCAGTGCTAGAGAGGACACGAACACTGAAGCTTTCTTT. The chain couples TRBV20-1 to TRBJ1-1; TRBD1 is a possible D gene (5 bases). The V gene's germline CDR1 is DFQATT and CDR2 SNEGSKA (reference sequence). V lost 0 bases, J lost 1 base, and 6 bases lay in between. This CDR3 is 13 amino acids long.

The CDR3 DNA reads TGTGCCAGCAGTACGTTAACTCGGGGAGATACGCAGTATTTT. Protein product: CASSTLTRGDTQYF. The chain has TRBV6-1 and TRBJ2-3; TRBD2 might be the D (5 bases). From germline, CDR1 is MNHNS and CDR2 SASEGT. There are 14 residues in the CDR3. The germline V and J ends were trimmed by 5 bases and 5 bases, with 14 bases remaining between them.

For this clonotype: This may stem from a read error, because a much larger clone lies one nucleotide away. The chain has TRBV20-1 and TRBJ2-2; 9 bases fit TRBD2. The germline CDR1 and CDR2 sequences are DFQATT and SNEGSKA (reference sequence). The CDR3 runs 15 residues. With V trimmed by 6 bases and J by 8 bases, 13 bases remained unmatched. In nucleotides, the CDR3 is TGCAGTGCCATAAGTGCGACTAGCGGAAGGGGGGAGCTGTTTTTT. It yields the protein CSAISATSGRGELFF.

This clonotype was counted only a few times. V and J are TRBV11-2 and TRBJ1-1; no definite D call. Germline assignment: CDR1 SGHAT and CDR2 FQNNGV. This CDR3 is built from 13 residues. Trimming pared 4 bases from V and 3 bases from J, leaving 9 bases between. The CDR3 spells CASSYQTDTEAFF. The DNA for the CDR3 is TGTGCCAGCAGCTACCAGACGGACACTGAAGCTTTCTTT.

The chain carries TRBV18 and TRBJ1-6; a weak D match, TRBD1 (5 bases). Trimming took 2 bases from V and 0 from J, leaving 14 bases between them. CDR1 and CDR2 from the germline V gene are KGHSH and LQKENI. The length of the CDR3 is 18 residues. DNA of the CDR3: TGTGCCAGCTCACCAGTTGGGACGCCAAGCTCCTATAATTCACCCCTCCACTTT. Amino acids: CASSPVGTPSSYNSPLHF. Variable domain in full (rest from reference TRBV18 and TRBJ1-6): NAGVMQNPRHLVRRRGQEARLRCSPMKGHSHVYWYRQLPEEGLKFMVYLQKENIIDESGMPKERFSAEFPKEGPSILRIQQVVRGDSAAYFCASSPVGTPSSYNSPLHFGNGTRLTVT.

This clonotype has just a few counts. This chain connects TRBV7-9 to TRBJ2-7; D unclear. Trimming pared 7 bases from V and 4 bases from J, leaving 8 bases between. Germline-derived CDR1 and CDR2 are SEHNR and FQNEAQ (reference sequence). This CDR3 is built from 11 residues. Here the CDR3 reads CASTDYYEQYF. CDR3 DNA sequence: TGTGCCAGCACCGATTATTACGAGCAGTACTTC.

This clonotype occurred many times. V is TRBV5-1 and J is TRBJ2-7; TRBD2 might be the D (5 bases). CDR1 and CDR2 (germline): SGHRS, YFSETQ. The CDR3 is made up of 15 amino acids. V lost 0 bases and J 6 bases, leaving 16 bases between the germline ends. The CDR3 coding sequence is TGCGCCAGCAGCTTGGGGGTCGCGGCACGGGGCGAGCAGTACTTC. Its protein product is CASSLGVAARGEQYF.

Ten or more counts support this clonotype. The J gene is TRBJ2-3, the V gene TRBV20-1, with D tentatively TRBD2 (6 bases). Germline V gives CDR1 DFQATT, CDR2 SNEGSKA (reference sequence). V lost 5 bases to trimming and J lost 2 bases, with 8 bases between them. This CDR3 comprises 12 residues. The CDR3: CSACGVTDTQYF. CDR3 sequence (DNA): TGCAGTGCTTGCGGGGTCACAGATACGCAGTATTTT.

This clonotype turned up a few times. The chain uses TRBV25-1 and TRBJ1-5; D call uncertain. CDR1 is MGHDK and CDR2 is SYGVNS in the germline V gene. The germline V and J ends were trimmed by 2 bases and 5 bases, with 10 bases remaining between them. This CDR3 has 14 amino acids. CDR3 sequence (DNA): TGTGCCAGCAGTGAAAGGAGTTGGGATCAGCCCCAGCATTTT. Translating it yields CASSERSWDQPQHF.

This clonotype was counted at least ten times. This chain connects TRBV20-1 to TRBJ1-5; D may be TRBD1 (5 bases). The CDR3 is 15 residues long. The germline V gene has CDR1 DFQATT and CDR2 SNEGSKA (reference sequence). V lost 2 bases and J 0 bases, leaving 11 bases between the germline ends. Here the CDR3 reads CSARYLDSSNQPQHF. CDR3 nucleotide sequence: TGCAGTGCTAGATACCTTGACAGTAGCAATCAGCCCCAGCATTTT.

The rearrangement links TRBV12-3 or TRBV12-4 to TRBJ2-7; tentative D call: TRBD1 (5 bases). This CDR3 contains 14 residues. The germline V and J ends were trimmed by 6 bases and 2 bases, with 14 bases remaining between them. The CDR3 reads CASRTSGYPYEQYF. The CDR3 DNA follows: TGTGCCAGCAGGACTTCAGGGTACCCCTACGAGCAGTACTTC.

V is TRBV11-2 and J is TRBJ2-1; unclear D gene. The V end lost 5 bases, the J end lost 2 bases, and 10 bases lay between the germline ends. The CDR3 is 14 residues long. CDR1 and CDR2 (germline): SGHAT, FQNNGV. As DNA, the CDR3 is TGTGCCAGCAGCGACCTGGGCGCCTACAATGAGCAGTTCTTC. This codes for CASSDLGAYNEQFF.